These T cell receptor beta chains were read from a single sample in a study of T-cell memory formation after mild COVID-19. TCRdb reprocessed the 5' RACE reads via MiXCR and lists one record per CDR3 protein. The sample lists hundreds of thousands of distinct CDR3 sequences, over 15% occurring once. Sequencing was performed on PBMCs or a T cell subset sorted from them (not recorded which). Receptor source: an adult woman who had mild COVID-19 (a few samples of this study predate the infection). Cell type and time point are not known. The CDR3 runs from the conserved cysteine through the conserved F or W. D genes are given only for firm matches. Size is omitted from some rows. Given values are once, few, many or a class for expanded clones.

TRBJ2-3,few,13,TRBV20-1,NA,CSAKAGAPDTQYF,TGCAGTGCTAAGGCGGGGGCTCCAGATACGCAGTATTTT
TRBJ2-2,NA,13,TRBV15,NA,CATSRDMPGELFF,TGTGCCACCAGCAGAGATATGCCTGGGGAGCTGTTTTTT
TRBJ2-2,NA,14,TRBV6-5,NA,CASSYEAGSGELFF,TGTGCCAGCAGTTACGAGGCAGGGTCCGGGGAGCTGTTTTTT
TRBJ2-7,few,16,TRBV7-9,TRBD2,CASSVGLAGDQYEQYF,TGTGCCAGCAGCGTGGGACTAGCGGGGGATCAATACGAGCAGTACTTC
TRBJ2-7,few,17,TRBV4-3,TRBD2,CASSQDPSGSGSYEQYF,TGCGCCAGCAGCCAAGACCCAAGCGGGAGCGGCTCCTACGAGCAGTACTTC
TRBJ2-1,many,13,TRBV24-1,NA,CATSDRDISEQFF,TGTGCCACCAGTGACCGGGACATATCTGAGCAGTTCTTC
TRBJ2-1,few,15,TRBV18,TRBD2,CASSPTSGGANEQFF,TGTGCCAGCTCACCAACTAGCGGGGGGGCCAATGAGCAGTTCTTC
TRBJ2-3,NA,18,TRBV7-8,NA,CASSLKGKGEWSTDTQYF,TGTGCCAGCAGCTTAAAGGGGAAGGGGGAGTGGAGCACAGATACGCAGTATTTT
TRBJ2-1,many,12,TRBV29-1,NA,CSVSGWNNEQFF,TGCAGCGTTTCAGGGTGGAACAATGAGCAGTTCTTC
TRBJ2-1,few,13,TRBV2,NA,CASSSQGLWGQFF,TGTGCCAGCAGTAGTCAGGGCCTCTGGGGGCAGTTCTTC
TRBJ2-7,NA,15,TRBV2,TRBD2,CASSATSGSIYEQYF,TGTGCCAGCAGTGCAACTAGCGGGAGTATTTACGAGCAGTACTTC
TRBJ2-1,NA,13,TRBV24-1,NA,CATSSTGYNEQFF,TGTGCCACCAGTTCGACTGGATACAATGAGCAGTTCTTC
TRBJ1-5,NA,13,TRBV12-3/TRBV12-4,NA,CASSPTLNQPQHF,TGTGCCAGCAGTCCTACCCTCAATCAGCCCCAGCATTTT
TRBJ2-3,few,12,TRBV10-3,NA,CAISVGADTQYF,TGTGCCATCAGTGTGGGGGCAGATACGCAGTATTTT
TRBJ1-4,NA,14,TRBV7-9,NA,CASSLEGPREKLFF,TGTGCCAGCAGCTTAGAAGGGCCGCGAGAAAAACTGTTTTTT
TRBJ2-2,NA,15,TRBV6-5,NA,CASSYYGQYDGELFF,TGTGCCAGCAGTTATTACGGACAGTACGACGGGGAGCTGTTTTTT
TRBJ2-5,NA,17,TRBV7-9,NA,CASSQGVDRVPQETQYF,TGTGCCAGCAGCCAGGGAGTCGACCGAGTCCCACAAGAGACCCAGTACTTC
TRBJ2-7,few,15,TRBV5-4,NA,CASSSPPGHGYEQYF,TGTGCCAGCAGCTCCCCCCCGGGACACGGGTACGAGCAGTACTTC
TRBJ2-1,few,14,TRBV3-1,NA,CASSQETDYNEQFF,TGTGCCAGCAGCCAAGAGACCGATTACAATGAGCAGTTCTTC
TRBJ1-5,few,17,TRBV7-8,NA,CASSLGGTGYSNQPQHF,TGTGCCAGCAGCTTAGGAGGAACAGGGTATAGCAATCAGCCCCAGCATTTT
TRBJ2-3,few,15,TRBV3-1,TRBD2,CASAPAGGKTDTQYF,TGTGCCAGCGCTCCGGCGGGAGGAAAAACAGATACGCAGTATTTT
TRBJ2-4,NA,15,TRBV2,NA,CASSSSHLAKNIQYF,TGTGCCAGCAGTTCTAGTCATCTAGCCAAAAACATTCAGTACTTC
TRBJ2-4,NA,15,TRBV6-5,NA,CASSYSRGGKNIQYF,TGTGCCAGCAGTTACTCGAGAGGCGGCAAAAACATTCAGTACTTC
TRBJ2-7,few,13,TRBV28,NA,CASSPGIGYEQYF,TGTGCCAGCAGTCCCGGGATAGGCTACGAGCAGTACTTC
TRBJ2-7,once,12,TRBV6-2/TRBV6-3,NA,CASSYGLYEQYF,TGTGCCAGCAGTTACGGACTGTACGAGCAGTACTTC
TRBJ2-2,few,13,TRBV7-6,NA,CASSSRTVGELFF,TGTGCCAGCAGCTCTCGGACAGTCGGGGAGCTGTTTTTT
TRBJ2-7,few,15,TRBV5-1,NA,CASTPGQPPPYEQYF,TGCGCCAGCACTCCAGGCCAGCCGCCACCCTACGAGCAGTACTTC
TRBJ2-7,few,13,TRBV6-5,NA,CASSYFRGYEQYF,TGTGCCAGCAGTTATTTTCGGGGGTACGAGCAGTACTTC
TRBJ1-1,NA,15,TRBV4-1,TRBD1,CASSHTGTEDTEAFF,TGCGCCAGCAGCCACACCGGGACAGAGGACACTGAAGCTTTCTTT
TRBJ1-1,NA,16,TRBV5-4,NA,CASSPTGQKMNTEAFF,TGTGCCAGCAGCCCCACGGGGCAGAAAATGAACACTGAAGCTTTCTTT
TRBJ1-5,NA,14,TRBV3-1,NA,CASGAAYSNQPQHF,TGTGCCAGCGGCGCGGCCTATAGCAATCAGCCACAGCATTTT
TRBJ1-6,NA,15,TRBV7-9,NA,CASSPAYSYNSPLHF,TGTGCCAGCAGTCCCGCGTACTCCTATAATTCACCCCTCCACTTT
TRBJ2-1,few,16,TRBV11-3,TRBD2,CASSILLAGVDNEQFF,TGTGCCAGCAGCATCCTCCTAGCGGGAGTCGACAATGAGCAGTTCTTC
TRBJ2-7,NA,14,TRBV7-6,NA,CASSPWDNNYEQYF,TGTGCCAGCAGCCCCTGGGACAACAACTACGAGCAGTACTTC
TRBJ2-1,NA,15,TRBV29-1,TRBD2,CSVESSGGTGYEQFF,TGCAGCGTTGAAAGTAGCGGGGGTACTGGCTATGAGCAGTTCTTC
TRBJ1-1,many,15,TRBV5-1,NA,CASSLDRIMNTEAFF,TGCGCCAGCAGCTTGGACAGAATCATGAACACTGAAGCTTTCTTT
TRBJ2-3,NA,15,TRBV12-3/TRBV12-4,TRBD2,CASSFELAGTDTQYF,TGTGCCAGCAGTTTTGAACTAGCGGGCACAGATACGCAGTATTTT
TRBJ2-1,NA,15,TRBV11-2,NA,CASSSGLKTDNEQFF,TGTGCCAGCAGCTCCGGACTAAAAACAGACAATGAGCAGTTCTTC
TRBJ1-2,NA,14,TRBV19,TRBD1,CASSIGTGFYGYTF,TGTGCCAGTAGTATAGGGACAGGGTTCTATGGCTACACCTTC
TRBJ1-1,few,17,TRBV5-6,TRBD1,CASSIAGTGAGNTEAFF,TGTGCCAGCAGCATCGCCGGGACAGGGGCGGGGAACACTGAAGCTTTCTTT
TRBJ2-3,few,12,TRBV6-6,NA,CASSTSPDTQYF,TGTGCCAGCAGTACCAGCCCAGATACGCAGTATTTT
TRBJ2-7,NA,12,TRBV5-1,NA,CASRGAFYEQYF,TGCGCCAGCAGAGGGGCCTTCTACGAGCAGTACTTC
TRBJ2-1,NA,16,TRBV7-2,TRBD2,CASSSSPSGSKNEQFF,TGTGCCAGCAGCTCCTCTCCTAGCGGGAGCAAAAATGAGCAGTTCTTC
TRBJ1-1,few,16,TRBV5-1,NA,CASSLATVGWNTEAFF,TGCGCCAGCAGCTTGGCGACAGTCGGATGGAACACTGAAGCTTTCTTT
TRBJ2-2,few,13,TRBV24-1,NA,CATSRMNTGELFF,TGTGCCACCAGTCGGATGAACACCGGGGAGCTGTTTTTT
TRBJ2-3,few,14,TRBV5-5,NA,CASSLALRADTQYF,TGTGCCAGCAGCTTGGCCCTACGTGCCGATACGCAGTATTTT
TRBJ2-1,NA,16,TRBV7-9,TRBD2,CASSWMLAGFENEQFF,TGTGCCAGCAGCTGGATGCTAGCGGGATTTGAAAATGAGCAGTTCTTC
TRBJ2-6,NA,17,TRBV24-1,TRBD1,CATSAPTGGSGANVLTF,TGTGCCACCAGTGCCCCGACAGGGGGCTCTGGGGCCAACGTCCTGACTTTC
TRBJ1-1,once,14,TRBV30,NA,CAWRKSPSNTEAFF,TGTGCCTGGAGAAAATCCCCTTCGAACACTGAAGCTTTCTTT